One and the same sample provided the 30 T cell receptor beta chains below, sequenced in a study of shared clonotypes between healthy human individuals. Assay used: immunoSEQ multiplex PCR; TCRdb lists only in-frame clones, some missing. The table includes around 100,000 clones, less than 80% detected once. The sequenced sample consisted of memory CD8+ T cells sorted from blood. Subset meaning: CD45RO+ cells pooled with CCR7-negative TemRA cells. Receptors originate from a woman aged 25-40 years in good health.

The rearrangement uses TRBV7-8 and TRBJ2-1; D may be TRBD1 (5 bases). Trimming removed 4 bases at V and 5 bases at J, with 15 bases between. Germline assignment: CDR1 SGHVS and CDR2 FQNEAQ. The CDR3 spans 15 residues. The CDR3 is CASSWTLGVDNEQFF. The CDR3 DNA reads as TGTGCCAGCAGCTGGACACTCGGAGTTGACAATGAGCAGTTCTTC.

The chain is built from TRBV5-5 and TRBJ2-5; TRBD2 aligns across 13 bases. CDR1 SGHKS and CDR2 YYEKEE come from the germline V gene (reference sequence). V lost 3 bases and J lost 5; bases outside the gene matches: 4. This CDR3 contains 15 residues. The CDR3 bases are TGTGCCAGCAGCTCGCGGACTAGCGGGAGTGAGACCCAGTACTTC. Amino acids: CASSSRTSGSETQYF. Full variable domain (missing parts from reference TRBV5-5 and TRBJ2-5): DAGVTQSPTHLIKTRGQQVTLRCSPISGHKSVSWYQQVLGQGPQFIFQYYEKEERGRGNFPDRFSARQFPNYSSELNVNALLLGDSALYLCASSSRTSGSETQYFGPGTRLLVL.

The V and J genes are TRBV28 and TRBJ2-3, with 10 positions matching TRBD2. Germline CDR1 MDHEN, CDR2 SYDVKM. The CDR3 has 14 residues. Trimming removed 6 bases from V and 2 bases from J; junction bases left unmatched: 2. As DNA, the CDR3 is TGTGCCAGCAGACTAGCGGGGATCACAGATACGCAGTATTTT. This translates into CASRLAGITDTQYF.

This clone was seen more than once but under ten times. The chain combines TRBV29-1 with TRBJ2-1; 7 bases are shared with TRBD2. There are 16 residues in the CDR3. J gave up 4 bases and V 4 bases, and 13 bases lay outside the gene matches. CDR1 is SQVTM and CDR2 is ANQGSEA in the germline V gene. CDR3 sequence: CSVGGGRRVEYNEQFF. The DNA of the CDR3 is TGCAGCGTTGGGGGAGGGCGGCGGGTAGAATACAATGAGCAGTTCTTC.

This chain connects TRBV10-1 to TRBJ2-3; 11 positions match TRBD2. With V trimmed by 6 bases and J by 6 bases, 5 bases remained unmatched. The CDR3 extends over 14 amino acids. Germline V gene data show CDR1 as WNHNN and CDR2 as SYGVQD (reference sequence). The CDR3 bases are TGCGCCAGCAGCCTAGCGGGAGGTGGGGATACGCAGTATTTT. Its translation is CASSLAGGGDTQYF.

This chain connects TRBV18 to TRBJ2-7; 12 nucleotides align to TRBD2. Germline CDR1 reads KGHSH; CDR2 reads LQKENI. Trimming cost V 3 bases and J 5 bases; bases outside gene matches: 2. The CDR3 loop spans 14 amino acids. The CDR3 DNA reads TGTGCCAGCTCACCGACTAGCGGGAGTAACGAGCAGTACTTC. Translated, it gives CASSPTSGSNEQYF.

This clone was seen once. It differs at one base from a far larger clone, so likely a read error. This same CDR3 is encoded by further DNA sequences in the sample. The CDR3 reads CASSSEGEHQPQHF. The DNA for the CDR3 is TGTGCCAGCAGCAGCGAGGGGGAACATCAACCCCAGCATTTT. The chain has TRBV4-2 and TRBJ1-5, with D possibly being TRBD1 (6 bases). The CDR3 totals 14 residues. The germline V gene has CDR1 LGHNA and CDR2 YNFKEQ.

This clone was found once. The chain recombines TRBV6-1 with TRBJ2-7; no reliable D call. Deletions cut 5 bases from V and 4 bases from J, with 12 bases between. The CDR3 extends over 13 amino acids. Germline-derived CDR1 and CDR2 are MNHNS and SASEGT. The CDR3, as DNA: TGTGCCAGCAGTCTAACTACTGCTTACGAGCAGTACTTC. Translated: CASSLTTAYEQYF.

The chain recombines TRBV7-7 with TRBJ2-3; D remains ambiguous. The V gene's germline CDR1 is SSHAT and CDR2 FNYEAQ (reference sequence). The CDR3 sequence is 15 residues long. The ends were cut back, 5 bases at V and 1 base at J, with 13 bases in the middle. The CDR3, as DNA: TGTGCCAGCAGCCCTGCTCTGGCCGGCACAGATACGCAGTATTTT. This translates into CASSPALAGTDTQYF.

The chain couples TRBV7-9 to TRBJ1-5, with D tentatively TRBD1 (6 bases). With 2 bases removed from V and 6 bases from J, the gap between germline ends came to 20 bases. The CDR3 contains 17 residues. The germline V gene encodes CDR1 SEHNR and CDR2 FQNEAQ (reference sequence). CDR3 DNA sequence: TGTGCCAGCAGCTTATTGGCGGGGGCAGGGGTCGGTCAGCCCCAGCATTTT. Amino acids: CASSLLAGAGVGQPQHF.

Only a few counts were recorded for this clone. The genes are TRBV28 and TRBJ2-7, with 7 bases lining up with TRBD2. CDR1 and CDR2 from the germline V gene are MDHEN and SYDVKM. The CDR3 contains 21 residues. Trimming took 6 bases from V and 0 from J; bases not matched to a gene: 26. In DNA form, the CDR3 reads TGTGCCAGCAGATCAGCCTGGGTAGCTCCCCCCCTGGGCGGGAGCTCCTACGAGCAGTACTTC. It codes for CASRSAWVAPPLGGSSYEQYF.

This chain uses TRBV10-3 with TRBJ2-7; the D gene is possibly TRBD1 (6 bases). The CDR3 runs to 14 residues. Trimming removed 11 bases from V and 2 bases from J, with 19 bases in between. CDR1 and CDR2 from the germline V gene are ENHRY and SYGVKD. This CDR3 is CASQRTPGAYEQYF. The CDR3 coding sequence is TGTGCCTCGCAAAGGACCCCAGGGGCCTACGAGCAGTACTTC.

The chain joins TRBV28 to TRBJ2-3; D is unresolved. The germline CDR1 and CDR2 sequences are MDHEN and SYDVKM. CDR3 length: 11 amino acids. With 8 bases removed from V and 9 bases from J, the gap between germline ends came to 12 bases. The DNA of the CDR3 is TGTGCCAGCGCTTTAGGTATCACGCAGTATTTT. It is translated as CASALGITQYF. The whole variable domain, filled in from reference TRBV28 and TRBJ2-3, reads DVKVTQSSRYLVKRTGEKVFLECVQDMDHENMFWYRQDPGLGLRLIYFSYDVKMKEKGDIPEGYSVSREKKERFSLILESASTNQTSMYLCASALGITQYFGPGTRLTVL.

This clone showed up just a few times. The CDR3 is CASSERGLNTEAFF. CDR3 coding DNA: TGTGCCAGCAGTGAAAGGGGCTTGAACACTGAAGCTTTCTTT. The genes are TRBV25-1 and TRBJ1-1; possibly TRBD1 for D (5 bases). CDR1 and CDR2 from the germline V gene are MGHDK and SYGVNS. Deletions cut 2 bases from V and 0 bases from J, with 7 bases between. The CDR3 loop spans 14 amino acids.

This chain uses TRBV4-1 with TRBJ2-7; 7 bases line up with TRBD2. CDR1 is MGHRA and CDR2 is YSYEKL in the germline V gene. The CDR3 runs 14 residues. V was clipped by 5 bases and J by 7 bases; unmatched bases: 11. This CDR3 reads CASSETSQVLEQYF. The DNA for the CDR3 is TGCGCCAGCAGCGAGACTAGCCAGGTCTTGGAGCAGTACTTC.

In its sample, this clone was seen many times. In DNA, the CDR3 is TGTGCCAGCAGCTTGGCCGAGGTAGCGGGAGCTAGTGAGCAGTTCTTC. Translation: CASSLAEVAGASEQFF. V gene TRBV5-5 combines with J gene TRBJ2-1; 9 nucleotides match TRBD2. Unmatched junction bases numbered 10, after V lost 0 bases and J lost 9 bases. This CDR3 has 16 residues. Per the germline V gene, CDR1 is SGHKS and CDR2 is YYEKEE (reference sequence).

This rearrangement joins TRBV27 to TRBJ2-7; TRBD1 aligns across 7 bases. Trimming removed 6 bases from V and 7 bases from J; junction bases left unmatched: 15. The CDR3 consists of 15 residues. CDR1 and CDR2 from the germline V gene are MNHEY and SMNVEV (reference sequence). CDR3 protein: CASSQGVRGLREQYF. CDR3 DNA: TGTGCCAGCAGCCAAGGGGTGAGGGGGCTAAGGGAGCAGTACTTC.

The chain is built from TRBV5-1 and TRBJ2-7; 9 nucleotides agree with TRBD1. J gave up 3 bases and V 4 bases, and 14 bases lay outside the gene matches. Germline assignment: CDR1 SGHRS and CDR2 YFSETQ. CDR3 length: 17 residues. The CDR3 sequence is CASSPWTGVRVRYEQYF. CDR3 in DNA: TGCGCCAGCAGCCCCTGGACAGGGGTCAGAGTACGCTACGAGCAGTACTTC.

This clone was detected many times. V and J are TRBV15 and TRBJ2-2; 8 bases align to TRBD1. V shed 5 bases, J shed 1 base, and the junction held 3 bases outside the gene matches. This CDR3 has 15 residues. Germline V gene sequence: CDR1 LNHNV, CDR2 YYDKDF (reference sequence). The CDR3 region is CATSEGTGNTGELFF. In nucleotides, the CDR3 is TGTGCCACCAGCGAAGGGACAGGGAACACCGGGGAGCTGTTTTTT.

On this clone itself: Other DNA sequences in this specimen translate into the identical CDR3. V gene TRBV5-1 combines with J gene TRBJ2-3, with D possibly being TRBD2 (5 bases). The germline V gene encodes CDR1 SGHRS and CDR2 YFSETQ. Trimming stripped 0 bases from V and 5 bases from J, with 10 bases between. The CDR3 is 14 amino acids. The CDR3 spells CASSLGTGGDTQYF. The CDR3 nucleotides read TGCGCCAGCAGCTTGGGCACCGGAGGAGATACGCAGTATTTT. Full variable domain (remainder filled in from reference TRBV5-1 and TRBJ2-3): KAGVTQTPRYLIKTRGQQVTLSCSPISGHRSVSWYQQTPGQGLQFLFEYFSETQRNKGNFPGRFSGRQFSNSRSEMNVSTLELGDSALYLCASSLGTGGDTQYFGPGTRLTVL.

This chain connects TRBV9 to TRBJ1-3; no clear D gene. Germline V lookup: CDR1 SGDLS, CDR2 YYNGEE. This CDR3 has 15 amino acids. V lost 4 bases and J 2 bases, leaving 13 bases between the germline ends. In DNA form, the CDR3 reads TGTGCCAGCAGCACCGGCCCGTTGGCTGGAAACACCATATATTTT. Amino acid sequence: CASSTGPLAGNTIYF.

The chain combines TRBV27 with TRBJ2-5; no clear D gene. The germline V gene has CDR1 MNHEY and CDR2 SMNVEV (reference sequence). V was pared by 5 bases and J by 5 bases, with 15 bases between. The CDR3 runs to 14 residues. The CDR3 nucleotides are TGTGCCAGCAGTATTATTTGGGGTGGGGAGACCCAGTACTTC. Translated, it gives CASSIIWGGETQYF.

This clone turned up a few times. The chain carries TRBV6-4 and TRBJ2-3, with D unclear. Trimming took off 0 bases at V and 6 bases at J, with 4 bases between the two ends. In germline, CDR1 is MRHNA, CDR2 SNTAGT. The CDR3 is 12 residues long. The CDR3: CASSDSGDTQYF. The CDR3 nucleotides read TGTGCCAGCAGTGACTCAGGGGATACGCAGTATTTT.

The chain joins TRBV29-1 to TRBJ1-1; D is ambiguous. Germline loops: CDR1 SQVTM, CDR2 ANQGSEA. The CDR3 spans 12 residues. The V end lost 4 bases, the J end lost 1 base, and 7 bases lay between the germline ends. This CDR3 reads CSVVLANTEAFF. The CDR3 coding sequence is TGCAGCGTTGTACTCGCGAACACTGAAGCTTTCTTT.

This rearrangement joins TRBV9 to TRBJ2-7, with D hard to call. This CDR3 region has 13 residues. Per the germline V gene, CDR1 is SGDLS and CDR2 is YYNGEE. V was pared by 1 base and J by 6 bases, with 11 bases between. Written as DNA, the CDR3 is TGTGCCAGCAGCGTATCTCCTGGTTCCGAGCAGTACTTC. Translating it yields CASSVSPGSEQYF.

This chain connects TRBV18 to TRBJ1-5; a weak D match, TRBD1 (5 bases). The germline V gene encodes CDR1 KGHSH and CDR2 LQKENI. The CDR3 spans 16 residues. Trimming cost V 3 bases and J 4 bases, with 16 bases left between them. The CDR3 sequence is CASSPSEWGPNQPQHF. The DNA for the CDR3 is TGTGCCAGCTCACCTTCCGAGTGGGGACCGAATCAGCCCCAGCATTTT.

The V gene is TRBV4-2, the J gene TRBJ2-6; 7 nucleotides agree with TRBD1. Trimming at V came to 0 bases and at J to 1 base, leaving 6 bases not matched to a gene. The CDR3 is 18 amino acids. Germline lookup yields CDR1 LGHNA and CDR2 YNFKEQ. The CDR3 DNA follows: TGTGCCAGCAGCCAAGAAGGGGGCGAGGGGTCTGGGGCCAACGTCCTGACTTTC. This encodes CASSQEGGEGSGANVLTF.

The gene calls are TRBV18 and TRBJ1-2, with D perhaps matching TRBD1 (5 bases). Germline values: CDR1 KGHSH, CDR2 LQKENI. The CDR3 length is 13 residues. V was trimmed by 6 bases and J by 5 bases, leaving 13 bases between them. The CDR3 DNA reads TGTGCCAGCTCCGTCCAGGGAGGGTATGGCTACACCTTC. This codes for CASSVQGGYGYTF.

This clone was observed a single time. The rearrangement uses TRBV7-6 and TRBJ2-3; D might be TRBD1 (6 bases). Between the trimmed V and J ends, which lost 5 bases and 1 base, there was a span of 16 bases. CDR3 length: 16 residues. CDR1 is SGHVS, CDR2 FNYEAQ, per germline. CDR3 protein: CASSRYRVEGTDTQYF. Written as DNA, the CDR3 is TGTGCCAGCAGCCGCTACAGGGTGGAGGGCACAGATACGCAGTATTTT.

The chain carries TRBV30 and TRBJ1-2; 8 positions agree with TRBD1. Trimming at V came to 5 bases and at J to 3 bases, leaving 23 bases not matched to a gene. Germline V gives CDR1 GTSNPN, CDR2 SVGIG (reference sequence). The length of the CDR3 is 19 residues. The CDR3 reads CAWLNKMGTGGREDYGYTF. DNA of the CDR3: TGTGCCTGGCTGAATAAGATGGGGACAGGTGGTCGGGAGGACTATGGCTACACCTTC.